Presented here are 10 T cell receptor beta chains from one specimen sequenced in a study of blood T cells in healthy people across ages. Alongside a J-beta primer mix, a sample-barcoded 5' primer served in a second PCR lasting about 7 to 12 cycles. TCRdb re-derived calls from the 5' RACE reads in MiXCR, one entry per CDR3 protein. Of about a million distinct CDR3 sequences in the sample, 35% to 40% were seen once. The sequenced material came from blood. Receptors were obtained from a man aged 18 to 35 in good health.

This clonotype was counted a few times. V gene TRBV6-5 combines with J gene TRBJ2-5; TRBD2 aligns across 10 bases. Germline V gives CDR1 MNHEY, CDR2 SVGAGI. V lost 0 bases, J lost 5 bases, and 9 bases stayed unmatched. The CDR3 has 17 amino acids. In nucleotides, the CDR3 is TGTGCCAGCAGTTACTCGACTAGCGGGTCCTCCAGGGAGACCCAGTACTTC. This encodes CASSYSTSGSSRETQYF.

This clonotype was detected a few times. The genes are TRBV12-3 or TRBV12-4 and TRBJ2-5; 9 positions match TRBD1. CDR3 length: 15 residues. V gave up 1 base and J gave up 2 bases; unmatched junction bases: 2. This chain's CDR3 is CASSLVGQGQETQYF. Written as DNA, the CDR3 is TGTGCCAGCAGTTTAGTGGGACAGGGTCAAGAGACCCAGTACTTC.

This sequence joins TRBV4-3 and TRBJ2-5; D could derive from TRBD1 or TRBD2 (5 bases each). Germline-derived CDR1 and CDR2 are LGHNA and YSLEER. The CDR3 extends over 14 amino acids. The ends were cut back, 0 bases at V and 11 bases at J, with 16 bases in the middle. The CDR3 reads CASSQEEGLNEQYF. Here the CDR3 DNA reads TGCGCCAGCAGCCAAGAAGAGGGGTTGAATGAGCAGTACTTC.

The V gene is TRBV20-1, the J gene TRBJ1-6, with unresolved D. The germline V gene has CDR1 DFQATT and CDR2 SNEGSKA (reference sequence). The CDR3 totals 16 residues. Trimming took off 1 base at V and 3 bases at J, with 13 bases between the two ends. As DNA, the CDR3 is TGCAGTGCTAGAGGGGGTGGGGTGGGCTATAATTCACCCCTCCACTTT. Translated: CSARGGGVGYNSPLHF.

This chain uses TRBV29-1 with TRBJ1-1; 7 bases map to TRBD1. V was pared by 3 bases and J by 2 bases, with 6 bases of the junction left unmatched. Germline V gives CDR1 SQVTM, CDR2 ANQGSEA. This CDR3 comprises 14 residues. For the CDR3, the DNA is TGCAGCGTTGACTTGGGACAGACAAACACTGAAGCTTTCTTT. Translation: CSVDLGQTNTEAFF.

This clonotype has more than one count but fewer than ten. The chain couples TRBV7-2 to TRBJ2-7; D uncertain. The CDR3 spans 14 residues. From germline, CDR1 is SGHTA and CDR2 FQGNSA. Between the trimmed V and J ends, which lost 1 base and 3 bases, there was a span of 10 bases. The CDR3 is CASSLGQAFYEQYF. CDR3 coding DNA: TGTGCCAGCAGCTTAGGTCAGGCCTTCTACGAGCAGTACTTC. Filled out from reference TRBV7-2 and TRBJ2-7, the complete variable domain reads GAGVSQSPSNKVTEKGKDVELRCDPISGHTALYWYRQSLGQGLEFLIYFQGNSAPDKSGLPSDRFSAERTGGSVSTLTIQRTQQEDSAVYLCASSLGQAFYEQYFGPGTRLTVT.

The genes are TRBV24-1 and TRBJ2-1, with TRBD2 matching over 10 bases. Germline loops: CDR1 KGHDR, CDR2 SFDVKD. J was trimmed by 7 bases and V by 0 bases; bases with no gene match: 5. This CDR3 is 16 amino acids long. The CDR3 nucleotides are TGTGCCACCAGTGATTTGAGCGGGGGGGCCAAGAATGAGCAGTTCTTC. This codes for CATSDLSGGAKNEQFF.

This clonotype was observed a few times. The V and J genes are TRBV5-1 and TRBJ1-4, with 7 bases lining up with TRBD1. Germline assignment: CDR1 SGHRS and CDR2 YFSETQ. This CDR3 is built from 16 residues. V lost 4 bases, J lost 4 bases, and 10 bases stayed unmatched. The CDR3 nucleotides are TGCGCCAGCAGCCCCGGGACAGTTCTTCTTAATGAAAAACTGTTTTTT. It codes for CASSPGTVLLNEKLFF.

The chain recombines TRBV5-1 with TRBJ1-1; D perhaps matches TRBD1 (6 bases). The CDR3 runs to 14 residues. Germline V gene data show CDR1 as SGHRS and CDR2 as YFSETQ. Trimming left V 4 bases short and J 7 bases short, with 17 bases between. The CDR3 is CASSRKQGFSEAFF. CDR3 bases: TGCGCCAGCAGCCGCAAGCAGGGGTTTAGTGAAGCTTTCTTT.

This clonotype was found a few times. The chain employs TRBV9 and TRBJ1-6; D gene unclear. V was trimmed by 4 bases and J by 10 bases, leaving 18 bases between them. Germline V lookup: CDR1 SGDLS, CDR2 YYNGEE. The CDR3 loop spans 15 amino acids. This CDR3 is CASSPQGPRESPLHF. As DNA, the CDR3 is TGTGCCAGCAGCCCCCAAGGGCCCAGAGAATCACCCCTCCACTTT.